The 20 T cell receptor beta chains given below trace back to one sample, sequenced in a study of PD-1 blockade in classical Hodgkin lymphoma. TCRdb keeps only in-frame clones here, not all; method: immunoSEQ multiplex PCR. This sample has 10,000 to 15,000 clones, with around 80% found just once. Brentuximab vedotin exposure varied, and every patient relapsed after autologous stem cell transplantation. The investigators isolated CD8+ T cells from thawed PBMCs using magnetic negative selection. The starting material was CD8+ T cells from blood, obtained at baseline. The receptor source for this set is a human donor with classical Hodgkin lymphoma.

The genes are TRBV11-2 and TRBJ1-2; D remains unclear. The CDR3 loop spans 11 amino acids. V was cut by 8 bases and J by 7 bases, with 11 bases left in between. CDR1 and CDR2 (germline): SGHAT, FQNNGV. This CDR3 reads CASRLGAGYTF. In DNA, the CDR3 is TGTGCCAGCCGGCTGGGTGCTGGCTACACCTTC.

The chain is built from TRBV7-9 and TRBJ2-5, with no clear D. This CDR3 comprises 12 residues. V lost 5 bases and J lost 5, with 9 bases in between. The V gene's germline CDR1 is SEHNR and CDR2 FQNEAQ (reference sequence). The CDR3 bases are TGTGCCAGCAGCGCCCTAATGGAGACCCAGTACTTC. Translating it yields CASSALMETQYF.

The chain links TRBV30 to TRBJ2-3, with 10 bases aligning to TRBD2. The germline V gene has CDR1 GTSNPN and CDR2 SVGIG (reference sequence). The CDR3 has 15 residues. V trimming: 2 bases; J trimming: 5 bases; junction bases outside the gene matches: 7. The CDR3 sequence: CAWSYSSGGRDTQYF. The CDR3 nucleotides are TGTGCCTGGAGTTACTCTAGCGGGGGCCGAGATACGCAGTATTTT.

The chain carries TRBV19 and TRBJ2-1; 12 bases match TRBD2. CDR3 size: 15 residues. V lost 7 bases, J lost 5 bases, and 6 bases stayed unmatched. Germline values: CDR1 LNHDA, CDR2 SQIVND (reference sequence). CDR3 nucleotides: TGTGCCAGTATAGCTAGCGGGGGGGCACACAATGAGCAGTTCTTC. Amino acid sequence: CASIASGGAHNEQFF.

This chain connects TRBV7-6 to TRBJ2-1, with 8 nucleotides matching TRBD2. The CDR3 is 15 amino acids. Per germline, CDR1 SGHVS and CDR2 FNYEAQ. V shed 0 bases and J 7 bases; nucleotides not matched to a gene: 5. DNA for the CDR3: TGTGCCAGCAGCTTAGCGAGCGGGGGAGGGAATGAGCAGTTCTTC. Protein: CASSLASGGGNEQFF.

V usage is TRBV27 and J usage is TRBJ2-1; tentative D call: TRBD1 (6 bases). Trimming stripped 0 bases from V and 4 bases from J, with 10 bases between. The germline gives CDR1 MNHEY, CDR2 SMNVEV (reference sequence). The CDR3 runs 15 residues. Here the CDR3 DNA reads TGTGCCAGCAGTTTATCGGCCAGGGGTTACAATGAGCAGTTCTTC. Translation gives CASSLSARGYNEQFF.

V usage is TRBV5-6 and J usage is TRBJ2-2, with no clear D. The CDR3 runs 11 residues. Germline V gives CDR1 SGHDT, CDR2 YYEEEE. The V end lost 4 bases, the J end lost 6 bases, and 4 bases lay between the germline ends. The CDR3 DNA sequence: TGTGCCAGCAGCACACCCGGGGAGCTGTTTTTT. Translation: CASSTPGELFF.

This chain connects TRBV27 to TRBJ1-1; D may be TRBD1 (5 bases). From germline, CDR1 is MNHEY and CDR2 SMNVEV (reference sequence). The length of the CDR3 is 15 residues. The V and J ends lost 3 bases and 7 bases respectively, with 18 bases between them. In DNA form, the CDR3 reads TGTGCCAGCAGTTTGTCCGTTTGGGGGACCTATGAAGCTTTCTTT. Protein product: CASSLSVWGTYEAFF.

The chain carries TRBV23-1 and TRBJ1-1; D unresolved. TRBV23-1 belongs to the ORF category, with a function that is uncertain. The CDR3 extends over 13 amino acids. The V gene lost 8 bases and the J gene lost 2 bases, with 12 bases spanning the gap. In nucleotides, the CDR3 is TGCGCCAGCCTCGGGAAGCTCAACACTGAAGCTTTCTTT. Its translation is CASLGKLNTEAFF.

The V and J genes are TRBV7-3 and TRBJ1-1; no reliable D call. Trimming cost V 1 base and J 4 bases, with 10 bases left between them. The CDR3 sequence is 14 residues long. Germline assignment: CDR1 SGHTA and CDR2 FQGTGA. CDR3 in amino acids: CASSLIGGSTEAFF. CDR3 nucleotides: TGTGCCAGCAGCTTAATTGGAGGGAGCACTGAAGCTTTCTTT.

This chain uses TRBV7-9 with TRBJ2-7; D gene unclear. Trimming removed 4 bases at V and 2 bases at J, with 15 bases between. Germline loops: CDR1 SEHNR, CDR2 FQNEAQ (reference sequence). The CDR3 loop spans 15 amino acids. The DNA for the CDR3 is TGTGCCAGCAGCTCCACGTGGGAAACCACCTACGAGCAGTACTTC. It yields the protein CASSSTWETTYEQYF.

This clone appeared once. This rearrangement joins TRBV9 to TRBJ1-2; 9 bases line up with TRBD1. V lost 0 bases and J lost 7; bases outside the gene matches: 1. The germline gives CDR1 SGDLS, CDR2 YYNGEE. CDR3 length: 13 residues. CDR3 protein: CASSVGTGVGYTF. CDR3 bases: TGTGCCAGCAGCGTAGGGACAGGGGTTGGCTACACCTTC. The full variable domain, in which reference TRBV9 and TRBJ1-2 provide the parts outside the CDR3, is DSGVTQTPKHLITATGQRVTLRCSPRSGDLSVYWYQQSLDQGLQFLIQYYNGEERAKGNILERFSAQQFPDLHSELNLSSLELGDSALYFCASSVGTGVGYTFGSGTRLTVV.

The chain employs TRBV7-9 and TRBJ1-2, with unresolved D. Germline V gene sequence: CDR1 SEHNR, CDR2 FQNEAQ (reference sequence). The CDR3 covers 14 residues. V lost 2 bases and J 5 bases, leaving 12 bases between the germline ends. CDR3 bases: TGTGCCAGCAGCTTAATTTACAGCGGGTATGGCTACACCTTC. Protein sequence: CASSLIYSGYGYTF.

CDR3 region: CASSDPRDPLWVAFF. CDR3 in DNA: TGTGCCAGCAGCGATCCCCGGGACCCCCTGTGGGTAGCTTTCTTT. This chain connects TRBV6-6 to TRBJ1-1; a possible D gene is TRBD1 (5 bases). V lost 6 bases and J lost 10, with 24 bases in between. From germline, CDR1 is MNHNY and CDR2 SVGAGI (reference sequence). The CDR3 is 15 residues long.

V is TRBV6-6 and J is TRBJ2-7; TRBD2 agrees at 11 bases. The J segment lost 3 bases and the V segment lost 0 bases, leaving 1 base of the junction unmatched. The CDR3 is 15 residues long. Germline loops: CDR1 MNHNY, CDR2 SVGAGI (reference sequence). DNA for the CDR3: TGTGCCAGCAGTTACTCGCTAGCGGGGGGCTACGAGCAGTACTTC. Its protein is CASSYSLAGGYEQYF.

The chain joins TRBV7-2 to TRBJ2-5; no firm D call. The CDR3 is made up of 14 amino acids. In germline, CDR1 is SGHTA, CDR2 FQGNSA. The V end was cut by 5 bases, the J end by 2 bases, with 12 bases between. The CDR3, as DNA: TGTGCCAGCAGCGTCCAGTCGCCTCAAGAGACCCAGTACTTC. This translates into CASSVQSPQETQYF.

The J gene is TRBJ2-1, the V gene TRBV4-3, with 11 bases that match TRBD2. The CDR3 contains 16 residues. Trimming took 0 bases from V and 7 from J; bases not matched to a gene: 5. CDR1 and CDR2 from the germline V gene are LGHNA and YSLEER. The CDR3 bases are TGCGCCAGCAGCCAAGATCTAGCGGGGGGCTATAATGAGCAGTTCTTC. Amino acids: CASSQDLAGGYNEQFF.

A note on this clone: A junction end diverges from the germline sequence, so it may reflect a read error. This chain joins TRBV7-6 and TRBJ2-3; 14 nucleotides agree with TRBD2. CDR1 is SGHVS, CDR2 FNYEAQ, per germline. The CDR3 is 14 amino acids. The CDR3 loop is CASSSGTSGGPSHF. Here the CDR3 DNA reads TGTGCCAGCAGCTCCGGGACTAGCGGGGGTCCTAGCCATTTT.

Written as DNA, the CDR3 is TGTGCCAGCAGTTACTCGACAAGTGGTTGGGAAAAACTGTTTTTT. Translated, it gives CASSYSTSGWEKLFF. The chain employs TRBV6-5 and TRBJ1-4; D ambiguous. The CDR3 is 15 amino acids. Germline V gene lookup returns CDR1 MNHEY and CDR2 SVGAGI. The V and J ends lost 0 bases and 8 bases respectively, with 13 bases between them.

This chain joins TRBV19 and TRBJ2-7; 7 nucleotides agree with TRBD2. The CDR3 contains 14 residues. Germline V lookup: CDR1 LNHDA, CDR2 SQIVND (reference sequence). After removal of 6 bases from V and 3 bases from J, the junction contained 8 bases not matched to a gene. The CDR3 protein is CASSADLAVYEQYF. The CDR3 region has the DNA TGTGCCAGTAGCGCCGATCTAGCGGTCTACGAGCAGTACTTC. The whole variable domain, filled in from reference TRBV19 and TRBJ2-7, reads DGGITQSPKYLFRKEGQNVTLSCEQNLNHDAMYWYRQDPGQGLRLIYYSQIVNDFQKGDIAEGYSVSREKKESFPLTVTSAQKNPTAFYLCASSADLAVYEQYFGPGTRLTVT.